These 6 T cell receptor beta chains came from one sample sequenced in a study of CD8+ T cells in alopecia areata. In each case, RNA was isolated and then reverse transcribed into cDNA as the sequencing template. Data came from immunoSEQ multiplex PCR; TCRdb stores just in-frame clones and leaves some out. The table lists 90,000 to 150,000 clones, roughly 66% of them singletons. What was sequenced was CD4+ T cells sorted from blood. The receptors shown here come from a human donor in good health.

By sample fraction, this clone is medium-sized. This chain connects TRBV14 to TRBJ1-2, with a weak D call TRBD1 (6 bases). Deletions cut 4 bases from V and 7 bases from J, with 16 bases between. CDR1 SGHDN and CDR2 FVKESK come from the germline V gene. The CDR3 spans 14 residues. The CDR3 spells CASSRGTSGAGYTF. The DNA of the CDR3 is TGTGCCAGCAGCCGAGGGACAAGTGGCGCTGGCTACACCTTC.

This chain joins TRBV30 and TRBJ1-1, with D uncertain. Germline V CDR1 and CDR2: GTSNPN, SVGIG (reference sequence). The CDR3 consists of 12 residues. V was pared by 2 bases and J by 4 bases, with 8 bases between. The CDR3 region is CAWSLQSTEAFF. In nucleotides, the CDR3 is TGTGCCTGGAGTTTACAGTCCACTGAAGCTTTCTTT.

The chain is built from TRBV15 and TRBJ1-4; D not certain. This CDR3 is 14 amino acids long. CDR1 and CDR2 from the germline V gene are LNHNV and YYDKDF (reference sequence). V shed 3 bases and J shed 8 bases, with 13 bases lying between them. The CDR3 is CATSRGGQLEKLFF. CDR3 bases: TGTGCCACCAGCAGGGGCGGGCAATTGGAAAAACTGTTTTTT.

This sequence joins TRBV25-1 and TRBJ1-1; D unresolved. V lost 3 bases and J lost 3, with 11 bases in between. The germline CDR1 and CDR2 sequences are MGHDK and SYGVNS. This CDR3 is built from 14 residues. The DNA of the CDR3 is TGTGCCAGCAGTGATTCATGGCTGGACACTGAAGCTTTCTTT. Translating gives CASSDSWLDTEAFF.

The CDR3 spells CSVLSRVNTEAFF. For the CDR3, the DNA is TGCAGCGTTCTGAGCCGGGTAAACACTGAAGCTTTCTTT. V usage is TRBV29-1 and J usage is TRBJ1-1; D remains ambiguous. CDR1 is SQVTM, CDR2 ANQGSEA, per germline. With 5 bases removed from V and 2 bases from J, the gap between germline ends came to 12 bases. This CDR3 is built from 13 residues. Together with reference TRBV29-1 and TRBJ1-1, the CDR3 gives the full variable domain: SAVISQKPSRDICQRGTSLTIQCQVDSQVTMMFWYRQQPGQSLTLIATANQGSEATYESGFVIDKFPISRPNLTFSTLTVSNMSPEDSSIYLCSVLSRVNTEAFFGQGTRLTVV.

V gene TRBV18 combines with J gene TRBJ1-6, with a tentative D call TRBD1 (5 bases). Trimming took 8 bases from V and 6 from J, leaving 14 bases between them. Germline V CDR1 and CDR2: KGHSH, LQKENI. The CDR3 totals 14 residues. The CDR3 is CASRGGGRNSPLHF. The CDR3 bases are TGTGCCAGCCGGGGCGGCGGACGTAATTCACCCCTCCACTTT.